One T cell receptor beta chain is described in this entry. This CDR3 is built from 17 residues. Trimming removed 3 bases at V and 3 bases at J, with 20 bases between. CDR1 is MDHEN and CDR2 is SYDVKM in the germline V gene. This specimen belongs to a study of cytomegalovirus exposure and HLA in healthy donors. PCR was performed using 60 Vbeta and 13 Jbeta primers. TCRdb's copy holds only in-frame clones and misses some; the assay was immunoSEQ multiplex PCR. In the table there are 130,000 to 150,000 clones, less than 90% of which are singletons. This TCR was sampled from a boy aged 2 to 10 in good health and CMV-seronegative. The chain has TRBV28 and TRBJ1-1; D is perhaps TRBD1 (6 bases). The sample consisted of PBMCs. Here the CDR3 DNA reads TGTGCCAGCAGTTTGTTGATGGGGGGGGCGGGTGACACTGAAGCTTTCTTT. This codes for CASSLLMGGAGDTEAFF.